Sequencing of this T cell receptor (beta chain) was carried out in a study of T cells in Graves' hyperthyroidism and ophthalmopathy. Study findings and constraints: Peripheral blood also featured most of the thyroid clonotypes expanded above 0.001. Ophthalmopathy cases were set apart from stable hyperthyroidism by a 13 V-J model.

This clonotype occurred many times. Its antigen is undetermined. Those patients with uncontrolled infection, other autoimmune disease, pregnancy or lactation were excluded. Thyroid ultrasound and orbital computed tomography, with clinical symptoms and serum thyroxine and TRAb, informed diagnoses. Researchers amplified the TCR beta CDR3 regions from RNA transcripts. Researchers ran a first-round RT-PCR on the TCR CDR3 using the HTBI primer set. TCRdb called the multiplex PCR reads again in MiXCR, with one record for every CDR3 protein. The sample has 600,000 or so distinct CDR3 sequences, more than 12% seen once. Trimming cost V 1 base and J 12 bases, with 7 bases left between them. Germline CDR1 SGHTA, CDR2 FQGTGA. The CDR3 consists of 12 residues.

Sequenced: blood. This sequence originates from a woman in her forties or fifties with Graves' ophthalmopathy. The chain employs TRBV7-3 and TRBJ1-6, with a possible D match to TRBD1 (5 bases). The CDR3 region is CASSLNGGPLHF. The CDR3, as DNA: TGTGCCAGCAGCTTAAATGGGGGACCCCTCCACTTT.